A selection of T cell receptor beta chains follows, all from one sample in a study of T cells in tuberculosis. The method was immunoSEQ multiplex PCR; TCRdb's version includes in-frame clones alone and lacks a portion of them. The profile covers roughly 45,000 clones, with about 94% appearing a single time and about 2% taken by the ten largest. The sample comprised PBMCs. The receptors were gathered from a donor between 5 and 29 years old with latent tuberculosis or without tuberculosis infection. Some clones in this sample may be carry-over from other donors' samples. The conserved cysteine and the conserved F or W are not part of the CDR3 here. Each record gives: J gene, D gene, clone size, V gene, CDR3 protein. A D gene is named only where the DNA matches it firmly. A row's size may be missing; if present it is once, few, many or a size class.

J gene: TRBJ2-2; D gene: TRBD1; clone size: NA; V gene: TRBV2; CDR3 protein: ASGQGIAGELF
J gene: TRBJ2-7; D gene: TRBD1; clone size: NA; V gene: TRBV27; CDR3 protein: ASSIRGPPSYEQY
J gene: TRBJ2-7; D gene: TRBD2; clone size: once; V gene: TRBV6-5; CDR3 protein: ASTLSGGSGEQY
J gene: TRBJ1-1; D gene: NA; clone size: NA; V gene: TRBV2; CDR3 protein: ASRPTWGRGTEAF
J gene: TRBJ2-5; D gene: NA; clone size: NA; V gene: TRBV4-2; CDR3 protein: ASSQGQSMETQY
J gene: TRBJ2-7; D gene: NA; clone size: NA; V gene: TRBV4-2; CDR3 protein: ASSPGTYPREQY
J gene: TRBJ2-2; D gene: NA; clone size: NA; V gene: TRBV7-4; CDR3 protein: ASSPTRLVTGELF
J gene: TRBJ1-1; D gene: TRBD1; clone size: NA; V gene: TRBV5-1; CDR3 protein: ASSLAQGLPRTEAF
J gene: TRBJ2-7; D gene: NA; clone size: NA; V gene: TRBV28; CDR3 protein: ASSFTDQYSSYEQY
J gene: TRBJ1-2; D gene: NA; clone size: NA; V gene: TRBV9; CDR3 protein: ASSVAGRGLSEGYT
J gene: TRBJ2-2; D gene: NA; clone size: NA; V gene: TRBV15; CDR3 protein: ATSGTRRVDTGELF
J gene: TRBJ2-7; D gene: NA; clone size: NA; V gene: TRBV18; CDR3 protein: ASSPRDSSYEQY
J gene: TRBJ1-2; D gene: NA; clone size: NA; V gene: TRBV21-1; CDR3 protein: ASSKAGRTGEQVVPSNYGYT
J gene: TRBJ1-2; D gene: NA; clone size: NA; V gene: TRBV10-2; CDR3 protein: ASSEIFNSVGINYGYT
J gene: TRBJ2-2; D gene: NA; clone size: NA; V gene: TRBV28; CDR3 protein: ASSFDGARTGELF
J gene: TRBJ2-1; D gene: TRBD2; clone size: NA; V gene: TRBV25-1; CDR3 protein: ASSAGTSGRAPYNEQF
J gene: TRBJ1-5; D gene: TRBD1; clone size: NA; V gene: TRBV7-9; CDR3 protein: ASSPDRGDQPQH
J gene: TRBJ1-3; D gene: NA; clone size: NA; V gene: TRBV14; CDR3 protein: ASSRGAGNTIY
J gene: TRBJ2-7; D gene: TRBD1; clone size: NA; V gene: TRBV28; CDR3 protein: ASSLLTGHHEQY
J gene: TRBJ1-4; D gene: NA; clone size: NA; V gene: TRBV15; CDR3 protein: ATSGNRVSGEKLF
J gene: TRBJ1-4; D gene: NA; clone size: once; V gene: TRBV27; CDR3 protein: ASSSGGRNEKLF
J gene: TRBJ1-3; D gene: NA; clone size: NA; V gene: TRBV28; CDR3 protein: ASSFPTLSGNTIY
J gene: TRBJ1-5; D gene: NA; clone size: NA; V gene: TRBV2; CDR3 protein: ASSKRDTGQPQH
J gene: TRBJ2-3; D gene: NA; clone size: NA; V gene: TRBV10-3; CDR3 protein: AISHTGPHTDTQY
J gene: TRBJ1-4; D gene: NA; clone size: NA; V gene: TRBV9; CDR3 protein: ASSVGTAEGNEKLF
J gene: TRBJ2-7; D gene: TRBD2; clone size: NA; V gene: TRBV28; CDR3 protein: ASSLTSEIYEQY
J gene: TRBJ2-1; D gene: NA; clone size: NA; V gene: TRBV5-1; CDR3 protein: ASTHPAGYNEQF
J gene: TRBJ1-1; D gene: NA; clone size: NA; V gene: TRBV19; CDR3 protein: ASSIVTEAF
J gene: TRBJ1-1; D gene: NA; clone size: NA; V gene: TRBV14; CDR3 protein: ASSQRTVITEAF
J gene: TRBJ2-5; D gene: TRBD1; clone size: NA; V gene: TRBV6-5; CDR3 protein: ASSRGQGKTQY
J gene: TRBJ2-3; D gene: TRBD2; clone size: NA; V gene: TRBV15; CDR3 protein: ATSNLREGTDTQY
J gene: TRBJ1-2; D gene: TRBD1; clone size: few; V gene: TRBV7-2; CDR3 protein: ASSEDRDYGYT
J gene: TRBJ2-1; D gene: NA; clone size: once; V gene: TRBV6-5; CDR3 protein: ASSYASQNEQF
J gene: TRBJ2-5; D gene: TRBD1; clone size: NA; V gene: TRBV4-3; CDR3 protein: ASSQHRDSQETQY
J gene: TRBJ2-1; D gene: NA; clone size: NA; V gene: TRBV4-1; CDR3 protein: ASSQDNLGENEQF
J gene: TRBJ2-3; D gene: NA; clone size: once; V gene: TRBV5-6; CDR3 protein: ASSLGLSTDTQY
J gene: TRBJ2-3; D gene: TRBD1; clone size: NA; V gene: TRBV7-2; CDR3 protein: ASSLGGGQGADTQY
J gene: TRBJ1-1; D gene: NA; clone size: NA; V gene: TRBV28; CDR3 protein: ASSLGSGEVGNTEAF
J gene: TRBJ2-7; D gene: NA; clone size: once; V gene: TRBV4-1; CDR3 protein: ASSQVRELYEQY
J gene: TRBJ2-5; D gene: NA; clone size: NA; V gene: TRBV7-6; CDR3 protein: ASSLRRTAETQY
J gene: TRBJ1-2; D gene: NA; clone size: NA; V gene: TRBV6-5; CDR3 protein: ASSSKAGPNYGYT
J gene: TRBJ2-3; D gene: TRBD2; clone size: NA; V gene: TRBV19; CDR3 protein: ATGTSGIADTQY
J gene: TRBJ1-2; D gene: NA; clone size: NA; V gene: TRBV4-3; CDR3 protein: ASSPRVLAGEPYGYT
J gene: TRBJ1-3; D gene: TRBD1; clone size: once; V gene: TRBV28; CDR3 protein: ASRPDRDLSGNTIY
J gene: TRBJ1-1; D gene: NA; clone size: NA; V gene: TRBV7-6; CDR3 protein: ASSQRSSREAF
J gene: TRBJ1-1; D gene: TRBD1; clone size: NA; V gene: TRBV6-1; CDR3 protein: ASSVTGRDTEAF
J gene: TRBJ2-3; D gene: TRBD2; clone size: NA; V gene: TRBV2; CDR3 protein: ASNSGSRADTQY
J gene: TRBJ2-3; D gene: NA; clone size: NA; V gene: TRBV6-5; CDR3 protein: ASSSGGETDTQY